A selection of T cell receptor beta chains follows, all from one sample in a study of T cell responses to AZD1222 COVID-19 vaccine. Assay: immunoSEQ multiplex PCR; the TCRdb copy retains only in-frame clones and omits some. The sample includes more than 100,000 clones, more than 85% of them seen just once. The specimen was peripheral blood, collected on day 0 of AZD1222 vaccination. These receptors originate from an adult in good health. The conserved cysteine and the conserved F or W are not part of the CDR3 here.

v_call: TRBV12-3/TRBV12-4
j_call: TRBJ2-5
cdr3_aa: ASSLTQPGQGY

v_call: TRBV7-2
j_call: TRBJ2-1
cdr3_aa: ASSPRRTDNYNEQF

v_call: TRBV12-5
j_call: TRBJ2-6
cdr3_aa: ASPRRQRPPSGANVLT

v_call: TRBV2
j_call: TRBJ1-4
cdr3_aa: ASGRQPATNEKLF

v_call: TRBV7-9
j_call: TRBJ1-4
cdr3_aa: ASSLGTIGEKLF

v_call: TRBV3-1/TRBV3-2
j_call: TRBJ2-3
cdr3_aa: ASSHTITDTQY

v_call: TRBV6-2/TRBV6-3
j_call: TRBJ1-5
cdr3_aa: ASSTGTANQPQH

v_call: TRBV5-5
j_call: TRBJ1-2
cdr3_aa: ASSLQLTQNYGYT

v_call: TRBV2
j_call: TRBJ1-1
cdr3_aa: ASRSPQGGAYTEAF

v_call: TRBV7-2
j_call: TRBJ1-1
cdr3_aa: ASSRDRGGINTEAF

v_call: TRBV7-9
j_call: TRBJ1-2
cdr3_aa: ASSPSRGLNYGYT

v_call: TRBV30
j_call: TRBJ1-1
cdr3_aa: AWLEYEAF

v_call: TRBV6-1
j_call: TRBJ2-7
cdr3_aa: ASSDFSYYEQY

v_call: TRBV20-1
j_call: TRBJ1-2
cdr3_aa: SASTGSRGYT

v_call: TRBV15
j_call: TRBJ1-6
cdr3_aa: ATTGIGNSPLH

v_call: TRBV7-2
j_call: TRBJ2-7
cdr3_aa: ASSLGTGGARSYEQY

v_call: TRBV6-5
j_call: TRBJ2-7
cdr3_aa: ASRSGEGGEY

v_call: TRBV18
j_call: TRBJ1-6
cdr3_aa: ASSPQVQNSPLH

v_call: TRBV7-9
j_call: TRBJ2-7
cdr3_aa: ASNQLTGEEDYEQY

v_call: TRBV25-1
j_call: TRBJ1-5
cdr3_aa: ASSESGSNQPQH

v_call: TRBV15
j_call: TRBJ1-6
cdr3_aa: ATSRGTGDNSPLH

v_call: TRBV4-1
j_call: TRBJ1-4
cdr3_aa: ASRQRGRPEKLF

v_call: TRBV7-3
j_call: TRBJ1-4
cdr3_aa: ASSHVQGEKLF

v_call: TRBV4-1
j_call: TRBJ1-1
cdr3_aa: ASSQEVPWRNFVGRNTEAF

v_call: TRBV30
j_call: TRBJ2-7
cdr3_aa: AWSREMGTYEQY

v_call: TRBV7-6
j_call: TRBJ1-1
cdr3_aa: ASSFSILRDRGIGNTEAF

v_call: TRBV7-9
j_call: TRBJ2-5
cdr3_aa: ASTAGGEETQY

v_call: TRBV7-9
j_call: TRBJ2-3
cdr3_aa: ASSLVAGDTDTQY